The 10 T cell receptor beta chains reported below all come from one sample, sequenced in a study of T cell repertoires in cytomegalovirus infection. One entry per CDR3 protein, called by TCRdb with MiXCR from the reads. Among 150,000 to 200,000 distinct CDR3 sequences listed, 17% were seen once. Sequenced material: CD8+ T cells from PBMCs. The receptors were gathered from a human donor in good health (CMV status not recorded). Some clones in this sample may be carry-over from other donors' samples.

This clonotype has just a few counts. This rearrangement joins TRBV7-3 to TRBJ2-7; D perhaps matches TRBD2 (5 bases). From germline, CDR1 is SGHTA and CDR2 FQGTGA. The CDR3 contains 14 residues. The V and J ends lost 7 bases and 2 bases respectively, with 15 bases between them. CDR3 in DNA: TGTGCCAGCAACCTCGTCGGGGAGACCTACGAGCAGTACTTC. This gives the protein CASNLVGETYEQYF.

This chain uses TRBV15 with TRBJ2-7; 10 bases agree with TRBD2. The germline CDR1 and CDR2 sequences are LNHNV and YYDKDF (reference sequence). CDR3 length: 15 amino acids. The V segment lost 0 bases and the J segment 4 bases; nucleotides outside the gene matches: 3. CDR3 amino acids: CATSRERAGGYEQYF. CDR3 DNA: TGTGCCACCAGCAGAGAAAGAGCGGGGGGGTACGAGCAGTACTTC.

This clonotype was detected many times. The chain uses TRBV10-3 and TRBJ1-1; 7 nucleotides match TRBD1. The CDR3 is 18 residues long. From germline, CDR1 is ENHRY and CDR2 SYGVKD. The J segment lost 0 bases and the V segment lost 5 bases, leaving 15 bases of the junction unmatched. The CDR3 here is CAISPRAGRGAMNTEAFF. Here the CDR3 DNA reads TGTGCCATCAGTCCGCGTGCGGGCAGGGGGGCTATGAACACTGAAGCTTTCTTT.

There are a few counts of this clonotype. The V gene is TRBV6-2 or TRBV6-3, the J gene TRBJ2-7, with 11 bases matching TRBD1. Germline trimming cut 4 bases from V and 5 bases from J; bases unmatched to any gene: 4. The V gene's germline CDR1 is MNHEY and CDR2 SVGEGT. The CDR3 totals 14 residues. CDR3 amino acids: CASSLWTGGDEQYF. The CDR3 bases are TGTGCCAGCAGTTTATGGACAGGGGGCGACGAGCAGTACTTC.

The chain joins TRBV7-2 to TRBJ2-5; 7 positions match TRBD1. The CDR3 contains 20 residues. Germline V gene data show CDR1 as SGHTA and CDR2 as FQGNSA. V gave up 5 bases and J gave up 1 base; unmatched junction bases: 22. CDR3 DNA sequence: TGTGCCAGCAGCCGGCTCCCTTCCGGGACAGCTAGGCCGACCCAAGAGACCCAGTACTTC. Its protein is CASSRLPSGTARPTQETQYF. The entire variable domain, with the rest obtained from reference TRBV7-2 and TRBJ2-5, is as follows: GAGVSQSPSNKVTEKGKDVELRCDPISGHTALYWYRQSLGQGLEFLIYFQGNSAPDKSGLPSDRFSAERTGGSVSTLTIQRTQQEDSAVYLCASSRLPSGTARPTQETQYFGPGTRLLVL.

This clonotype was counted between two and nine times. The chain has TRBV28 and TRBJ2-7; possibly TRBD2 for D (5 bases). CDR1 and CDR2 from the germline V gene are MDHEN and SYDVKM. The CDR3 contains 12 residues. Trimming removed 7 bases from V and 6 bases from J, with 13 bases in between. CDR3 nucleotide sequence: TGTGCCAGCAATAGCGCTGGTCGCGAGCAGTACTTC. Its protein is CASNSAGREQYF.

This clonotype was counted many times. The V gene is TRBV7-8, the J gene TRBJ2-7, with D perhaps matching TRBD1 or TRBD2 (5 bases each). V lost 5 bases and J lost 5, with 22 bases in between. Germline CDR1 SGHVS, CDR2 FQNEAQ. This CDR3 has 16 residues. This CDR3 reads CASSLRVGDLLHEQYF. Written as DNA, the CDR3 is TGTGCCAGCAGCCTCCGAGTCGGGGACCTCCTCCACGAGCAGTACTTC. The full variable domain, completed using reference TRBV7-8 and TRBJ2-7, is GAGVSQSPRYKVAKRGQDVALRCDPISGHVSLFWYQQALGQGPEFLTYFQNEAQLDKSGLPSDRFFAERPEGSVSTLKIQRTQQEDSAVYLCASSLRVGDLLHEQYFGPGTRLTVT.

This chain links TRBV20-1 with TRBJ1-2; a possible D gene is TRBD1 (5 bases). This CDR3 has 15 amino acids. Germline lookup yields CDR1 DFQATT and CDR2 SNEGSKA (reference sequence). V shed 3 bases and J shed 3 bases, with 17 bases lying between them. In DNA, the CDR3 is TGCAGTGCTAGCTTCTTCGGGAGAGGGGACTATGGCTACACCTTC. It codes for CSASFFGRGDYGYTF.

This clonotype was found a few times. The chain links TRBV5-5 to TRBJ2-7; D gene ambiguous. Germline values: CDR1 SGHKS, CDR2 YYEKEE (reference sequence). The CDR3 loop spans 14 amino acids. V lost 5 bases, J lost 2 bases, and 14 bases lay in between. The DNA of the CDR3 is TGTGCCAGCAGTCTATCTCATGGCGCCTACGAGCAGTACTTC. Translating it yields CASSLSHGAYEQYF.

This chain joins TRBV7-8 and TRBJ1-2; 12 positions match TRBD1. This CDR3 contains 16 residues. Germline lookup yields CDR1 SGHVS and CDR2 FQNEAQ. The J segment lost 7 bases and the V segment lost 2 bases, leaving 8 bases of the junction unmatched. In DNA, the CDR3 is TGTGCCAGCAGCTTAACGGGGGGACAGGGGGCGCTTGGCTACACCTTC. Translation: CASSLTGGQGALGYTF. Full variable domain (rest looked up from reference TRBV7-8 and TRBJ1-2): GAGVSQSPRYKVAKRGQDVALRCDPISGHVSLFWYQQALGQGPEFLTYFQNEAQLDKSGLPSDRFFAERPEGSVSTLKIQRTQQEDSAVYLCASSLTGGQGALGYTFGSGTRLTVV.